This T cell receptor beta chain comes out of a study of regulatory dendritic cells for organ transplantation. Findings and caveats of the study: Memory CD8+ clonal expansion seemed more limited with regulatory than mature dendritic cells. Naive T cells showed high diversity, memory cells less, memory CD8+ least. Of resting T cell subsets, memory CD8+ had the most alloreactive clonotypes.

This CDR3 contains 14 residues. CDR1 SGHTA and CDR2 FQGNSA come from the germline V gene. The V end was cut by 7 bases, the J end by 0 bases, with 12 bases between. The repertoire was sequenced with immunoSEQ multiplex PCR; TCRdb's copy has only in-frame clones and lacks some. This sample has tens of thousands of clones, with 65% to 90% found just once. CFSE-labeled sorted T cells met regulatory or mature dendritic cells for more than four days. FACS sorted CD4+ or CD8+ T cells into CD45RA+ naive and CD45RO+ memory. Regarding this clone: Antigen: not known.

This sequence joins TRBV7-2 and TRBJ2-5; TRBD2 is a possible D gene (5 bases). The material sequenced was naive CD4+ T cells from blood cultured with dendritic cells. Sample subset: CD45RA+ naive T cells. The origin of this receptor is a human donor in good health. CDR3 nucleotides: TGTGCCAGCATGCCTAGCCCTAACCAAGAGACCCAGTACTTC. The encoded protein is CASMPSPNQETQYF.